This entry lists 21 T cell receptor beta chains sequenced from one sample in a study of blood T cells in healthy people across ages. Next came a second PCR, run for about 7 to 12 cycles, which used a sample-barcoded 5' primer along with a J-beta primer mix. Via MiXCR, TCRdb re-called the 5' RACE reads, giving one row per CDR3 protein. Among 1,800,000 or so distinct CDR3 sequences listed, about 39% were seen once. Sequencing was carried out using blood. The receptors were gathered from a human donor in good health.

This chain connects TRBV7-9 to TRBJ1-5; D unclear. The CDR3 runs to 13 residues. The germline V gene has CDR1 SEHNR and CDR2 FQNEAQ (reference sequence). V lost 1 base to trimming and J lost 6 bases, with 7 bases between them. The CDR3 DNA is TGTGCCAGCAGCTTAGACTATGGTCAGCCCCAGCATTTT. Translated, it gives CASSLDYGQPQHF.

The chain combines TRBV20-1 with TRBJ2-7; 10 bases are shared with TRBD1. The tail of the sequence fits TRBJ2-5 better, so the J call may be wrong. The CDR3 spans 15 residues. Germline values: CDR1 DFQATT, CDR2 SNEGSKA (reference sequence). The CDR3 sequence is CSASPQDRGSETQYF. CDR3 nucleotide sequence: TGCAGTGCTAGCCCCCAGGACAGGGGGTCGGAGACCCAGTACTTC.

This clonotype was detected a few times. This rearrangement joins TRBV7-7 to TRBJ2-2, with TRBD1 matching over 8 bases. Germline-derived CDR1 and CDR2 are SSHAT and FNYEAQ (reference sequence). J was trimmed by 8 bases and V by 5 bases; bases with no gene match: 4. The CDR3 runs 13 residues. CDR3 in DNA: TGTGCCAGCAGCGACGACAGGGGAGGGGAGCTGTTTTTT. This gives the protein CASSDDRGGELFF.

The CDR3 DNA reads TGTGCCACCAGCAGAGACCGGGGCATCGAGACCCAGTACTTC. This sequence encodes CATSRDRGIETQYF. The rearrangement uses TRBV15 and TRBJ2-4; perhaps D is TRBD1 or TRBD2 (5 bases each). The closer fit of TRBJ2-5 to the DNA end suggests the J call may be wrong. Germline V gene sequence: CDR1 LNHNV, CDR2 YYDKDF (reference sequence). There are 14 residues in the CDR3.

The chain uses TRBV7-9 and TRBJ1-2, with a tentative D call TRBD1 (6 bases). With 4 bases removed from V and 4 bases from J, the gap between germline ends came to 13 bases. CDR3 length equals 14 residues. Germline-derived CDR1 and CDR2 are SEHNR and FQNEAQ (reference sequence). CDR3 sequence: CASSSWDTLYGYTF. The CDR3 DNA is TGTGCCAGCAGCTCTTGGGACACGCTCTATGGCTACACCTTC.

This chain links TRBV4-3 with TRBJ2-1; the D gene is possibly TRBD1 (5 bases). The CDR3 covers 15 residues. The germline V and J ends were trimmed by 1 base and 6 bases, with 13 bases remaining between them. The germline V gene encodes CDR1 LGHNA and CDR2 YSLEER. In nucleotides, the CDR3 is TGCGCCAGCAGCCAAGGGCCAGCTAGGGGCAATGAGCAGTTCTTC. Amino acids: CASSQGPARGNEQFF.

A few counts support this clonotype. The rearrangement joins TRBV29-1 to TRBJ1-1; D is perhaps TRBD1 (6 bases). CDR1 is SQVTM and CDR2 is ANQGSEA in the germline V gene. The CDR3 covers 13 residues. Trimming removed 7 bases from V and 1 base from J, with 13 bases in between. The CDR3 sequence: CSAEQGWNTEAFF. CDR3 in DNA: TGCAGCGCGGAACAGGGTTGGAACACTGAAGCTTTCTTT. The whole variable domain, filled in from reference TRBV29-1 and TRBJ1-1, reads SAVISQKPSRDICQRGTSLTIQCQVDSQVTMMFWYRQQPGQSLTLIATANQGSEATYESGFVIDKFPISRPNLTFSTLTVSNMSPEDSSIYLCSAEQGWNTEAFFGQGTRLTVV.

The rearrangement uses TRBV3-1 and TRBJ2-5, with D possibly TRBD1 on 6 matching bases. The CDR3 loop spans 18 amino acids. Germline values: CDR1 LGHDT, CDR2 YNNKEL (reference sequence). V was shortened by 1 base and J by 3 bases, with 21 bases between the two germline ends. CDR3 sequence (DNA): TGTGCCAGCAGCCAAGGGACAGCCGCTCACTTAGAAAAAGAGACCCAGTACTTC. It yields the protein CASSQGTAAHLEKETQYF.

CDR3 amino acids: CASGDRGWGNEQFF. For the CDR3, the DNA is TGTGCCAGCGGCGACAGGGGCTGGGGCAATGAGCAGTTCTTC. The gene calls are TRBV12-3 or TRBV12-4 and TRBJ2-1, with 8 nucleotides matching TRBD1. V was clipped by 8 bases and J by 6 bases; unmatched bases: 9. The CDR3 is made up of 14 amino acids.

The chain combines TRBV7-9 with TRBJ1-4, with D possibly matching TRBD1 (5 bases). The CDR3 length is 13 residues. V lost 11 bases and J lost 3, with 13 bases in between. CDR1 SEHNR and CDR2 FQNEAQ come from the germline V gene (reference sequence). CDR3 in amino acids: CAYRGSSNEKLFF. CDR3 DNA sequence: TGTGCCTACCGGGGCAGCTCTAATGAAAAACTGTTTTTT.

This sequence joins TRBV28 and TRBJ1-2; D is unresolved. The CDR3 has 18 residues. In germline, CDR1 is MDHEN, CDR2 SYDVKM. The ends were cut back, 3 bases at V and 6 bases at J, with 26 bases in the middle. The DNA of the CDR3 is TGTGCCAGCAGTTTCTCGGTCTCCGGACTATTCCGTTCGGATGGCTACACCTTC. Its protein product is CASSFSVSGLFRSDGYTF.

This chain joins TRBV7-8 and TRBJ2-1; D remains unclear. V was pared by 5 bases and J by 8 bases, with 16 bases between. CDR1 and CDR2 (germline): SGHVS, FQNEAQ. The CDR3 spans 14 residues. This chain's CDR3 is CASSPAFPQDEQFF. DNA of the CDR3: TGTGCCAGCAGCCCCGCCTTCCCCCAGGATGAGCAGTTCTTC.

The chain employs TRBV2 and TRBJ1-2; no definite D call. The CDR3 consists of 14 residues. The V end lost 6 bases, the J end lost 2 bases, and 13 bases lay between the germline ends. Germline loops: CDR1 SNHLY, CDR2 FYNNEI. The CDR3 here is CASSQSYTNYGYTF. The CDR3 coding sequence is TGTGCCAGCAGCCAGTCCTATACCAACTATGGCTACACCTTC. The entire variable domain, with the rest obtained from reference TRBV2 and TRBJ1-2, is as follows: EPEVTQTPSHQVTQMGQEVILRCVPISNHLYFYWYRQILGQKVEFLVSFYNNEISEKSEIFDDQFSVERPDGSNFTLKIRSTKLEDSAMYFCASSQSYTNYGYTFGSGTRLTVV.

This chain uses TRBV4-3 with TRBJ1-4, with a tentative D call TRBD1 (5 bases). Germline CDR1 LGHNA, CDR2 YSLEER. There are 14 residues in the CDR3. Trimming pared 1 base from V and 8 bases from J, leaving 11 bases between. CDR3 in amino acids: CASSQGWTSEKLFF. The CDR3 nucleotides read TGCGCCAGCAGCCAAGGCTGGACATCGGAAAAACTGTTTTTT.

This clonotype was seen only once. The DNA of the CDR3 is TGTGCCAGCAGCCCTTTGGGGGGGCAGAGAACCGGGGAGCTGTTTTTT. Translating it yields CASSPLGGQRTGELFF. The chain is built from TRBV27 and TRBJ2-2, with a possible D match to TRBD2 (7 bases). Trimming pared 6 bases from V and 5 bases from J, leaving 19 bases between. This CDR3 comprises 16 residues. Germline V gene sequence: CDR1 MNHEY, CDR2 SMNVEV (reference sequence).

The sample holds a few counts of this clonotype. The CDR3 is CATSDRDGPYGYTF. CDR3 DNA sequence: TGTGCCACCAGTGACCGGGACGGCCCCTATGGCTACACCTTC. The chain has TRBV24-1 and TRBJ1-2, with D possibly TRBD1 on 5 matching bases. Germline V lookup: CDR1 KGHDR, CDR2 SFDVKD. V was shortened by 4 bases and J by 4 bases, with 12 bases between the two germline ends. This CDR3 contains 14 residues.

On this clonotype: A read error may account for a junction end that differs from germline. The rearrangement links TRBV20-1 to TRBJ2-3; D is ambiguous. CDR1 is DFQATT, CDR2 SNEGSKA, per germline (reference sequence). The CDR3 totals 11 residues. The DNA for the CDR3 is TGCAGTGCTAGCGCCCCAGATGCGCAGTATTTT. Protein product: CSASAPDAQYF.

Notes on this clonotype: A read error may account for a junction end that differs from germline. V gene TRBV6-2 or TRBV6-3 combines with J gene TRBJ2-7, with D perhaps matching TRBD1 (6 bases). CDR1 and CDR2 (germline): MNHEY, SVGEGT. This CDR3 region has 14 residues. This CDR3 is CASSYTDSSYGQYF. The CDR3 nucleotides are TGTGCCAGCAGTTACACGGACAGCTCCTACGGGCAGTACTTC.

The chain joins TRBV28 to TRBJ2-7; D is tentatively TRBD1 or TRBD2 (5 bases each). The V gene lost 2 bases and the J gene lost 7 bases, with 12 bases spanning the gap. CDR3 length equals 13 residues. The germline CDR1 and CDR2 sequences are MDHEN and SYDVKM. The CDR3 sequence is CASSLVDTGEQYF. CDR3 DNA: TGTGCCAGCAGTTTAGTGGACACGGGGGAGCAGTACTTC. Full variable domain (remainder filled in from reference TRBV28 and TRBJ2-7): DVKVTQSSRYLVKRTGEKVFLECVQDMDHENMFWYRQDPGLGLRLIYFSYDVKMKEKGDIPEGYSVSREKKERFSLILESASTNQTSMYLCASSLVDTGEQYFGPGTRLTVT.

This clonotype was observed a handful of times. The rearrangement uses TRBV10-3 and TRBJ1-2; the D gene is possibly TRBD1 (5 bases). The CDR3 totals 11 residues. V was trimmed by 9 bases and J by 4 bases, leaving 9 bases between them. Germline lookup yields CDR1 ENHRY and CDR2 SYGVKD. The CDR3 is CAMGPGYGYTF. The CDR3 DNA sequence: TGTGCCATGGGGCCAGGCTATGGCTACACCTTC.

CDR3 in amino acids: CASSQDWQGRAFF. Here the CDR3 DNA reads TGTGCCAGCAGCCAAGATTGGCAGGGTCGGGCTTTCTTT. This rearrangement joins TRBV14 to TRBJ1-1; possibly TRBD1 for D (5 bases). This CDR3 spans 13 amino acids. V lost 0 bases, J lost 11 bases, and 13 bases lay in between. Germline V CDR1 and CDR2: SGHDN, FVKESK. Looking up the rest from reference TRBV14 and TRBJ1-1 gives the full variable domain: EAGVTQFPSHSVIEKGQTVTLRCDPISGHDNLYWYRRVMGKEIKFLLHFVKESKQDESGMPNNRFLAERTGGTYSTLKVQPAELEDSGVYFCASSQDWQGRAFFGQGTRLTVV.